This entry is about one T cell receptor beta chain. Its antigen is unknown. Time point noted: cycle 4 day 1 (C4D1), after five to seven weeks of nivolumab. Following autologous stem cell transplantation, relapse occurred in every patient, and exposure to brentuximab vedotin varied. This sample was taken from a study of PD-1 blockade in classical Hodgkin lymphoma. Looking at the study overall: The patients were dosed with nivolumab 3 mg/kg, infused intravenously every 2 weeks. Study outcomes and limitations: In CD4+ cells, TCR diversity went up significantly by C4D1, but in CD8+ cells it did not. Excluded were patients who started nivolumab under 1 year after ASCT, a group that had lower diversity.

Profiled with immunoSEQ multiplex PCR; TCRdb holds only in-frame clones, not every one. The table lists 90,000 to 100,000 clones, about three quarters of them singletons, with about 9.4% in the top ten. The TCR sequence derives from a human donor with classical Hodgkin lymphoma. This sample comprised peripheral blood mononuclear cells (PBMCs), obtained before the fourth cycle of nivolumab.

CDR3 sequence reads: CSATHDGNTIYF. In nucleotides, the CDR3 is TGCAGCGCCACGCACGACGGAAACACCATATATTTT. This chain uses TRBV29-1 with TRBJ1-3; D ambiguous. CDR3 length equals 12 residues. The germline CDR1 and CDR2 sequences are SQVTM and ANQGSEA. V was pared by 7 bases and J by 4 bases, with 11 bases between.